This T cell receptor beta chain was documented in a study of blood T cell repertoires in COVID-19. Study context: Material from acute and convalescent COVID-19 was sourced from the United States, Italy and Spain.

The sample holds a few counts of this clone. With V trimmed by 4 bases and J by 5 bases, 5 bases remained unmatched. The CDR3 is 16 amino acids. Germline V gene lookup returns CDR1 MNHEY and CDR2 SVGAGI. Measured with immunoSEQ multiplex PCR; TCRdb has only the in-frame clones, and not every one. The repertoire consists of about 290,000 clones, with about nine tenths occurring once and the leading ten covering approximately 0.94%. Sequenced input: peripheral blood. The clonotype was recovered from a woman aged 40 to 50 who had recovered from COVID-19. The chain has TRBV6-5 and TRBJ2-1; 13 nucleotides align to TRBD2. The CDR3 spells CASSFWTSGRNNEQFF. In DNA form, the CDR3 reads TGTGCCAGCAGTTTCTGGACTAGCGGGAGAAACAATGAGCAGTTCTTC.